The TCR beta chain described here comes from a study of OX40 agonist ivuxolimab in advanced cancers. The study in broad terms: Ivuxolimab was an agonistic, fully human IgG2 monoclonal antibody directed against OX40 (CD134), a costimulatory receptor. Prior anti-PD-1, anti-PD-L1 or anti-CTLA-4 therapy was permitted, and less than 45% of dose-escalation patients had received checkpoint inhibitors. Among the 52 dose-escalation patients, 19 had hepatocellular carcinoma, 15 melanoma, 9 renal cell carcinoma and 9 head and neck cancer. The dose-escalation cohort was about 83% male with a mean age of approximately 60 years, ranging from 23 to 79. Peripheral TCRbeta sequencing was intended to test whether TCR sequence diversity was altered and clonal T-cell expansion was caused by ivuxolimab. Three dose-escalation patients achieved partial responses, one with hepatocellular carcinoma and two with cutaneous melanoma. Intravenous ivuxolimab was administered to patients every 2 weeks at six dose levels: 0.01, 0.1, 0.3, 1.5, 3 and 10 mg/kg. The paper reports the monotherapy dose-escalation portion (N of about 52 patients) of the phase I ivuxolimab trial. The investigation overall reported the following: Low levels of normalized T-cell clonal expansion were also seen in some nonresponding patients. At doses from 0.1 to 3.0 mg/kg, clonal expansion was seen in both CD4+ and CD8+ blood T cells between baseline and week 6. Antigen specificity was not determined for the clonally expanded peripheral T cells. After ivuxolimab, expanded clones were on average more numerous among CD8+ T cells than among CD4+ T cells. In the 0.1-3.0 mg/kg groups, partial responders had among the lowest normalized peripheral clonal expansion, particularly in CD8+ T cells.

Genomic DNA was isolated from the sorted cells so that the TCRbeta CDR3 region could be sequenced. The immunoSEQ Assay was used to sequence the TCRbeta CDR3 regions. This is the immuneACCESS table as TCRdb keeps it, with only in-frame sequences that have V and J called. A part of the clones is gone; compared with another copy, unresolved V genes explain less than half, and the rest is unexplained. This sample is represented by tens of thousands of clones; 90% to 95% of them were singletons. Of the sample, approximately 14% falls within the top ten clones. In the case of this clone: Its recognized antigen is unknown. Base quality data are lacking; no much larger clone is found one base away.

The trial excluded patients who had a history of autoimmune disease or were on systemic immunosuppression. Peripheral blood for TCR sequencing was drawn from every dose cohort at baseline, at cycle 4 day 1 and at cycle 7 day 1. Samples came from an open-label, multicenter, first-in-human phase I dose-escalation trial of ivuxolimab. Adults with locally advanced or metastatic head and neck squamous cell, hepatocellular, melanoma or renal cell carcinoma were enrolled in the trial. CD4+ and CD8+ T cells were sorted separately from peripheral blood before TCR sequencing. Trimming takes 6 bases from V and 4 bases from J, and the germline ends sit 12 bases apart. Measured from the cysteine to the phenylalanine, the CDR3 is 14 residues long. Only CDR3 DNA is held: 42 bases, read in frame from base 1. The germline V gene specifies MDHEN as CDR1 and SYDVKM as CDR2.

The V and J segments used are TRBV28 and TRBJ1-4, and TRBD1 may be the D gene, going by 6 matching bases. The sample was CD4+ or CD8+ T cells sorted from blood, taken in a trial of the OX40 agonist ivuxolimab. This clonotype originated in an adult with an advanced solid tumor such as melanoma, head and neck, liver or kidney cancer. This receptor carries the CDR3 CASRTTGFNEKLFF. The base sequence is TGTGCCAGCAGGACTACAGGGTTTAATGAAAAACTGTTTTTT.